The sample holds many counts of the clone carrying this T cell receptor beta chain. Its antigen is as yet unknown. TCRdb processed the 5' RACE reads anew with MiXCR; each CDR3 protein has one entry. The sample consists of 500,000 or so distinct CDR3 sequences, approximately 5% of them appearing once. This sample was taken from a study of CD8 T cells in ankylosing spondylitis. Study-level points and caveats: Characteristic, it appeared, of ankylosing spondylitis blood was a TCR beta motif of roughly eight highly homologous variants.

After removal of 2 bases from V and 9 bases from J, the junction contained 8 bases not matched to a gene. The CDR3 is 14 residues long. CDR1 is MNHEY and CDR2 is SVGAGI in the germline V gene. The rearrangement uses TRBV6-5 and TRBJ1-2, with 8 bases matching TRBD1. The source is a male donor with ankylosing spondylitis. Specimen: blood, either unsorted or a sorted T cell fraction (not recorded which). CDR3 DNA: TGTGCCAGCAGTTACCGGACAGGGCCAAGGAGCTACACCTTC. Protein: CASSYRTGPRSYTF.